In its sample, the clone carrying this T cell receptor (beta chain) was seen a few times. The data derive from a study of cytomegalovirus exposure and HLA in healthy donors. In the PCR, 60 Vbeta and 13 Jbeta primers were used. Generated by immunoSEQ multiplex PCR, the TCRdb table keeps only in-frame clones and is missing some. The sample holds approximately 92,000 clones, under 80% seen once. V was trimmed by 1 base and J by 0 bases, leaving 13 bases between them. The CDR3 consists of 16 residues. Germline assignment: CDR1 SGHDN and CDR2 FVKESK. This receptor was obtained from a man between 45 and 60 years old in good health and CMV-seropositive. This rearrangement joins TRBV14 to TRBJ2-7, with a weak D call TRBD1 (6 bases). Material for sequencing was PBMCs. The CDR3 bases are TGTGCCAGCAGCCAAGGTACCGGGACAATCTCCTACGAGCAGTACTTC. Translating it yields CASSQGTGTISYEQYF.